The 2 T cell receptor beta chains below were found in one sample sequenced in a study of identical twins. TCRdb re-derived calls from the 5' RACE reads in MiXCR, one entry per CDR3 protein. Of 300,000 to 400,000 distinct CDR3 sequences listed, 10% to 15% are singletons. These data also featured in a second study, about yellow fever vaccine responses in identical twins.

Material: CD8+ T cells sorted from blood. These receptors all stem from a woman aged 18-35 years in good health.

The rearrangement links TRBV7-2 to TRBJ2-1; D is unclear. The CDR3 spans 14 residues. V was trimmed by 4 bases and J by 6 bases, leaving 13 bases between them. Germline CDR1 is SGHTA and CDR2 is FQGNSA. The CDR3 coding sequence is TGTGCCAGCAGCTCCCCGGCCGGGCTCAATGAGCAGTTCTTC. Protein product: CASSSPAGLNEQFF. Filled out from reference TRBV7-2 and TRBJ2-1, the complete variable domain reads GAGVSQSPSNKVTEKGKDVELRCDPISGHTALYWYRQSLGQGLEFLIYFQGNSAPDKSGLPSDRFSAERTGGSVSTLTIQRTQQEDSAVYLCASSSPAGLNEQFFGPGTRLTVL.

This clonotype was seen only a few times. CDR3 loop: CASSWGGTGITEKLFF. As DNA, the CDR3 is TGTGCCAGCAGTTGGGGGGGGACAGGGATTACTGAAAAACTGTTTTTT. The chain has TRBV12-3 or TRBV12-4 and TRBJ1-4, with 9 bases that match TRBD1. The CDR3 has 16 amino acids. V lost 4 bases, J lost 7 bases, and 10 bases stayed unmatched.